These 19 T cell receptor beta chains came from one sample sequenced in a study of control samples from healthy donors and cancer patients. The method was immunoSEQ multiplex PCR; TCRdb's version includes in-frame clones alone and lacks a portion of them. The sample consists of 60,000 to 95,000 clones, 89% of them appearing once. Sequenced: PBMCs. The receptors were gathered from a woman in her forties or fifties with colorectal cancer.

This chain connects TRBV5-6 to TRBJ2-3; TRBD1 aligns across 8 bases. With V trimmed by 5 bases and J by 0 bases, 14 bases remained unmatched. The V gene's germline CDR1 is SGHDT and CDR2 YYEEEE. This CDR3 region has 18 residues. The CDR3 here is CASSFPGQVNPSTDTQYF. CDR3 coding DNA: TGTGCCAGCAGTTTTCCGGGACAGGTGAATCCTAGCACAGATACGCAGTATTTT.

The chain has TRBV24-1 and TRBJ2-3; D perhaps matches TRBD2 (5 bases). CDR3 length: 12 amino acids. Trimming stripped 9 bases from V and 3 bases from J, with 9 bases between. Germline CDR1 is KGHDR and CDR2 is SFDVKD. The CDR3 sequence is CATSRGTDTQYF. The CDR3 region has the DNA TGTGCCACCTCTAGAGGGACAGATACGCAGTATTTT.

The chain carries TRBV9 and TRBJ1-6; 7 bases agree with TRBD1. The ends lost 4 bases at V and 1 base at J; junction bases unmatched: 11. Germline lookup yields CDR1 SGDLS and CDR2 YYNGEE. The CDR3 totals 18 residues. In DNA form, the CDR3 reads TGTGCCAGCAGCTCTCCCACAGGGGCGACGTCCTATAATTCACCCCTCCACTTT. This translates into CASSSPTGATSYNSPLHF.

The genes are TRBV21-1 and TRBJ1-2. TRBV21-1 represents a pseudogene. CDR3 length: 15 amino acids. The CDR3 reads CASSASALVWSGYTF. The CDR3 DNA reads TGTGCCAGCAGCGCCTCGGCGTTGGTTTGGAGTGGCTACACCTTC.

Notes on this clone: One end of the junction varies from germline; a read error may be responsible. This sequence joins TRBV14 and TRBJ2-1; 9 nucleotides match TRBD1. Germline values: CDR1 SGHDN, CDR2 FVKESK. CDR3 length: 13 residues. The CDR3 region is CANSPGQGLEQFF. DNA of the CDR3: TGTGCCAACAGCCCGGGACAGGGACTTGAGCAGTTCTTC.

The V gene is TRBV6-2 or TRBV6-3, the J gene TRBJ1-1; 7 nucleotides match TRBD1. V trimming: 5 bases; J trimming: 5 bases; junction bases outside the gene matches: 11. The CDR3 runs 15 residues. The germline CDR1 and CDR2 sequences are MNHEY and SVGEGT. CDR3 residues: CASSPQEGGQTEAFF. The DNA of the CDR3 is TGTGCCAGCAGTCCACAGGAAGGGGGCCAAACTGAAGCTTTCTTT.

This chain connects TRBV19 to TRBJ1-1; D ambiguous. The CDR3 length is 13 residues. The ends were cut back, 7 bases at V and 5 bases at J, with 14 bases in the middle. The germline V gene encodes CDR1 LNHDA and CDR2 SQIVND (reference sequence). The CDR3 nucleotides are TGTGCCAGTAATTTGGGGTTAGGAACTGAAGCTTTCTTT. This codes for CASNLGLGTEAFF.

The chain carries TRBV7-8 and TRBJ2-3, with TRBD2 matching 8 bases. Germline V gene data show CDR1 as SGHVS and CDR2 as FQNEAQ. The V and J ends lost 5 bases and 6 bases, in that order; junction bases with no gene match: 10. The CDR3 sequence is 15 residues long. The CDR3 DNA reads TGTGCCAGCAGCAGGGGACTAGATTTTGGGGATACGCAGTATTTT. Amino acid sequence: CASSRGLDFGDTQYF.

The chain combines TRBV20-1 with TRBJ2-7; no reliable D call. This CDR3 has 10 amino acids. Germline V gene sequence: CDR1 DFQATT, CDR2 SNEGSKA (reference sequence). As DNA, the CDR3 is TGCAGTGCTAGGACCCCCTTTGCAGACGTC. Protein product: CSARTPFADV.

CDR3 loop: CASSQAPGRTQYF. The CDR3 region has the DNA TGTGCCAGCAGCCAAGCCCCAGGCCGGACCCAGTACTTC. The chain is built from TRBV3-1 (or the pseudogene TRBV3-2) and TRBJ2-5; D gene uncertain. The CDR3 has 13 residues. From germline, CDR1 is LGHDT and CDR2 YNNKEL (reference sequence). The V gene lost 1 base and the J gene lost 7 bases, with 10 bases spanning the gap.

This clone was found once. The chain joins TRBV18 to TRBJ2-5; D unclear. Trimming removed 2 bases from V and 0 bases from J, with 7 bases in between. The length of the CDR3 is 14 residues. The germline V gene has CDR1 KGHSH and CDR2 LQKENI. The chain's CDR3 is CASSPSVNQETQYF. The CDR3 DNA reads TGTGCCAGCTCACCATCGGTTAACCAAGAGACCCAGTACTTC. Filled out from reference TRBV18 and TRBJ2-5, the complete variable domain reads NAGVMQNPRHLVRRRGQEARLRCSPMKGHSHVYWYRQLPEEGLKFMVYLQKENIIDESGMPKERFSAEFPKEGPSILRIQQVVRGDSAAYFCASSPSVNQETQYFGPGTRLLVL.

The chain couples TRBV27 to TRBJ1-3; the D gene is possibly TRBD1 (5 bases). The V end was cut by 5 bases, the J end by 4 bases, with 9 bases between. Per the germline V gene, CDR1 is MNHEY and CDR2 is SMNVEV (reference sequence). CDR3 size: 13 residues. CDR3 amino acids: CASSLTAGNTIYF. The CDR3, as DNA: TGTGCCAGCAGTCTGACAGCAGGAAACACCATATATTTT.

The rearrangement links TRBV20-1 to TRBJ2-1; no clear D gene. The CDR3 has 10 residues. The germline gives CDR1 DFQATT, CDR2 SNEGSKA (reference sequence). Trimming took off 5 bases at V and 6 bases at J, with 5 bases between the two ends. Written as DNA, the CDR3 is TGCAGTGCTGGTTTCAATGAGCAGTTCTTC. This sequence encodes CSAGFNEQFF.

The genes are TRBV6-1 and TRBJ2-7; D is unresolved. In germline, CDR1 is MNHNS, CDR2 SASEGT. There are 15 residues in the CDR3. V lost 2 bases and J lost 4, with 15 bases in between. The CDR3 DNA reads TGTGCCAGCAGTGAATGGGGTATCCAGAGGTACGAGCAGTACGTC. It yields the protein CASSEWGIQRYEQYV.

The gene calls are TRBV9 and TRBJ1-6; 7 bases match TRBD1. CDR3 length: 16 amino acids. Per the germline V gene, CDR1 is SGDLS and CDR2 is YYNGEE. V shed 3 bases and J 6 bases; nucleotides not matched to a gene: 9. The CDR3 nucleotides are TGTGCCAGCAGCGCGGCCGGGACAGCGAGTAATTCACCCCTCCACTTT. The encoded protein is CASSAAGTASNSPLHF.

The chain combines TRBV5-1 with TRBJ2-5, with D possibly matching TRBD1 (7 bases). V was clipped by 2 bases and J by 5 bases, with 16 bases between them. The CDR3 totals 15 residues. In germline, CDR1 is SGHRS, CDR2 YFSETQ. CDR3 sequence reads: CASSFRGRGLETQYF. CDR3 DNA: TGCGCCAGCAGCTTTAGGGGGCGGGGTCTGGAGACCCAGTACTTC.

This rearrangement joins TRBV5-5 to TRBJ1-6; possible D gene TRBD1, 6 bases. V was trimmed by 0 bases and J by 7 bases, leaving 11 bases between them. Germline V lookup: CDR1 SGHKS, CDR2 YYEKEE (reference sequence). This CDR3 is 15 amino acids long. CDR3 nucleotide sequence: TGTGCCAGCAGCTTGGCGGGGGCCGACAATTCACCCCTCCACTTT. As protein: CASSLAGADNSPLHF.

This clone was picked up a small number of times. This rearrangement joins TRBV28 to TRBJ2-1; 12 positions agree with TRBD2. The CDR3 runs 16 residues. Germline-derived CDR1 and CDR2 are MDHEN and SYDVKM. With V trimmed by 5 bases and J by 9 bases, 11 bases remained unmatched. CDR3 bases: TGTGCCAGCAGTCCCACCCCTAGCGGGGGGGCTCTTGAGCAGTTCTTC. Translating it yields CASSPTPSGGALEQFF.

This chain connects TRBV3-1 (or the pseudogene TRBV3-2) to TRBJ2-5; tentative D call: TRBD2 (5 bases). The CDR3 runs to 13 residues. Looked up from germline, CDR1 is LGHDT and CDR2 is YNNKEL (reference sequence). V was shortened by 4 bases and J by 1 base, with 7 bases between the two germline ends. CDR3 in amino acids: CASSPGSQETQYF. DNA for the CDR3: TGTGCCAGCAGCCCGGGGTCCCAAGAGACCCAGTACTTC.